This TCR beta chain was observed in a study of blood T cells in healthy people across ages. Study-wide background: Template-switching capture recovered about one barcoded beta molecule per two T cells.

The CDR3 length is 20 residues. Using a J-beta primer mix together with a sample-barcoded 5' primer, a second PCR was run for roughly 6 to 11 cycles. With 12 random nucleotides, a template-switch adaptor tagged each individual cDNA molecule. TCRdb re-derived calls from the 5' RACE reads in MiXCR, one entry per CDR3 protein. The table lists approximately 1,100,000 distinct CDR3 sequences, around 43% of them singletons. This chain uses TRBV21-1 with TRBJ2-6; the table's D call of TRBD2 was not tested on the DNA. TRBV21-1 is a pseudogene. Sequencing was performed on blood. The receptor's source is a woman in her fifties or sixties in good health. CDR3 coding DNA: TGTGCCAGCAGCAAAGGGATTAGCGGGGTGCCCGACTCTGGGGCCAACGTCCTGACTTTC. Its translation is CASSKGISGVPDSGANVLTF.